The 27 T cell receptor beta chains below were found in one sample sequenced in a study of low-dose radiotherapy and immunotherapy resistance in tumors. The time point: before trial treatment. Primers targeting TRAV and TRBV primed first-strand cDNA, covering alpha and beta chains. It was with a constant-region primer and a V-primer adapter that TCRs were amplified over around 18 PCR cycles. TCRdb independently ran MiXCR on the reads; one entry per CDR3 protein. In the table there are about 39,000 distinct CDR3 sequences, 25% to 40% of which are singletons. The starting material was PBMCs, obtained before treatment. The receptors shown here come from a male donor with gallbladder cancer.

This sequence joins TRBV11-1 and TRBJ2-1; 16 bases are shared with TRBD2. The germline V gene encodes CDR1 SGHAT and CDR2 FQDESV (reference sequence). This CDR3 is 16 amino acids long. With 0 bases clipped from V and 12 bases from J, the junction kept 5 bases outside the gene matches. CDR3 nucleotides: TGTGCCAGCAGCTTAGCGGGACTAGCGGGAGGGCCTGGGCAGTTCTTC. Translation gives CASSLAGLAGGPGQFF. The variable domain in full, completed from reference TRBV11-1 and TRBJ2-1, reads EAEVAQSPRYKITEKSQAVAFWCDPISGHATLYWYRQILGQGPELLVQFQDESVVDDSQLPKDRFSAERLKGVDSTLKIQPAELGDSAMYLCASSLAGLAGGPGQFFGPGTRLTVL.

This clonotype was detected ten times or more. CDR3 bases: TGCAGTGCTACCTACAATGAGCAGTTCTTC. Its protein is CSATYNEQFF. The V and J genes are TRBV20-1 and TRBJ2-1; D remains unclear. The germline CDR1 and CDR2 sequences are DFQATT and SNEGSKA (reference sequence). The CDR3 contains 10 residues. Deletions cut 4 bases from V and 2 bases from J, with 0 bases between.

Worth noting for this clonotype: Only one base separates this from a far larger clonotype, so it likely reflects a read error. The rearrangement links TRBV13 to TRBJ2-1, with 11 nucleotides matching TRBD2. V shed 6 bases and J 5 bases; nucleotides not matched to a gene: 3. The CDR3 extends over 14 amino acids. Germline V gives CDR1 PRHDT, CDR2 FYEKMQ (reference sequence). The DNA of the CDR3 is TGTGCCAGCAGTGCACTAGCGGGGGACAATGAGCAGTTCTTC. Translated: CASSALAGDNEQFF.

Note on this clonotype: A read error is likely here: a far larger clone is one base away. The chain links TRBV6-2 or TRBV6-3 to TRBJ2-5; 11 bases line up with TRBD2. CDR3 length: 15 amino acids. The trim removed 5 bases at V and 4 bases at J, leaving 6 bases unmatched. Germline V gives CDR1 MNHEY, CDR2 SVGEGT. CDR3 sequence (DNA): TGTGCCAGCAGTGAGGGAACTAGCGGGAGAGAGACCCAGTACTTC. Its translation is CASSEGTSGRETQYF.

This clonotype has a handful of counts. This sequence joins TRBV11-2 and TRBJ2-3; weak D call: TRBD1 (5 bases). Germline loops: CDR1 SGHAT, CDR2 FQNNGV. The CDR3 has 15 residues. V lost 5 bases and J lost 6, with 18 bases in between. The CDR3 loop is CASSPRTRVWDTQYF. The CDR3 DNA follows: TGTGCCAGCAGCCCAAGGACCAGGGTCTGGGATACGCAGTATTTT. Full variable domain (rest looked up from reference TRBV11-2 and TRBJ2-3): EAGVAQSPRYKIIEKRQSVAFWCNPISGHATLYWYQQILGQGPKLLIQFQNNGVVDDSQLPKDRFSAERLKGVDSTLKIQPAKLEDSAVYLCASSPRTRVWDTQYFGPGTRLTVL.

Points on this clonotype: A far larger clone differs by one base, so this is likely a read error. The chain combines TRBV10-3 with TRBJ2-1; D not resolved. Germline V CDR1 and CDR2: ENHRY, SYGVKD. This CDR3 has 14 amino acids. Trimming removed 4 bases at V and 7 bases at J, with 14 bases between. CDR3 sequence reads: CAISAQISKNEQFF. The CDR3 nucleotides are TGTGCCATCAGTGCTCAAATTTCCAAAAATGAGCAGTTCTTC.

This clonotype was counted many times. The rearrangement joins TRBV4-1 to TRBJ2-7; D is possibly TRBD1 (5 bases). CDR1 MGHRA and CDR2 YSYEKL come from the germline V gene. V lost 1 base and J lost 0, with 13 bases in between. The CDR3 length is 16 residues. Written as DNA, the CDR3 is TGCGCCAGCAGCCAAGGACCCCGGACAAGCTCCTACGAGCAGTACTTC. Its translation: CASSQGPRTSSYEQYF.

At least ten counts were recorded for this clonotype. The V call is TRBV12-3 or TRBV12-4, the J call TRBJ2-7, with a tentative D call TRBD2 (6 bases). The germline V and J ends were trimmed by 6 bases and 5 bases, with 11 bases remaining between them. The CDR3 sequence is 12 residues long. DNA of the CDR3: TGTGCCAGCAGAGCCTCTAGCGACGAGCAGTACTTC. Its protein is CASRASSDEQYF.

This clonotype has ten or more counts. This chain links TRBV28 with TRBJ1-5; D remains unclear. Germline V gene sequence: CDR1 MDHEN, CDR2 SYDVKM. Trimming took off 8 bases at V and 0 bases at J, with 11 bases between the two ends. The CDR3 has 14 amino acids. The CDR3 loop is CASGGITSNQPQHF. DNA for the CDR3: TGTGCCAGCGGAGGCATTACTAGCAATCAGCCCCAGCATTTT.

This clonotype appeared many times. This chain joins TRBV5-4 and TRBJ1-1; D ambiguous. CDR3 length: 13 residues. From germline, CDR1 is SGHNT and CDR2 YYREEE (reference sequence). With 0 bases removed from V and 4 bases from J, the gap between germline ends came to 7 bases. CDR3 nucleotides: TGTGCCAGCAGCTTGGAGGTGGGCACTGAAGCTTTCTTT. This encodes CASSLEVGTEAFF.

The CDR3 nucleotides read TGCGCCAGCAGCTTGGTGGTAGGGAGCACAGATACGCAGTATTTT. This sequence encodes CASSLVVGSTDTQYF. This chain links TRBV5-1 with TRBJ2-3; D gene uncertain. Trimming left V 0 bases short and J 0 bases short, with 8 bases between. CDR1 and CDR2 (germline): SGHRS, YFSETQ. CDR3 length equals 15 residues.

This clonotype occurred a few times. CDR3 coding DNA: TGTGCCAGCAGTTTACCAGTCATAAGCACCGGGGAGCTGTTTTTT. Amino acids: CASSLPVISTGELFF. The chain carries TRBV28 and TRBJ2-2; D is unresolved. The CDR3 length is 15 residues. CDR1 and CDR2 from the germline V gene are MDHEN and SYDVKM. Trimming pared 2 bases from V and 4 bases from J, leaving 11 bases between.

The sample holds many counts of this clonotype. The J gene is TRBJ2-2, the V gene TRBV5-1; D remains ambiguous. Trimming took 8 bases from V and 5 from J, leaving 7 bases between them. Germline CDR1 is SGHRS and CDR2 is YFSETQ. CDR3 length: 11 amino acids. The CDR3 region has the DNA TGCGCCAGTAGTCGAACCGGGGAGCTGTTTTTT. Translation: CASSRTGELFF.

The J gene is TRBJ1-5, the V gene TRBV3-1; D might be TRBD1 (5 bases). CDR3 length: 14 residues. Germline V gene data show CDR1 as LGHDT and CDR2 as YNNKEL (reference sequence). V was cut by 1 base and J by 3 bases, with 7 bases left in between. DNA for the CDR3: TGTGCCAGCAGCCAAGGACAGCCCAATCAGCCCCAGCATTTT. Translation gives CASSQGQPNQPQHF.

This clonotype has just a few counts. The gene calls are TRBV27 and TRBJ2-5; D remains unclear. The germline V gene has CDR1 MNHEY and CDR2 SMNVEV (reference sequence). The CDR3 extends over 13 amino acids. V dropped 2 bases and J dropped 7 bases, with 11 bases sitting between them. The CDR3 DNA reads TGTGCCAGCAGTTTAGCCGGTCAGAGGACCCAGTACTTC. Translation gives CASSLAGQRTQYF.

DNA for the CDR3: TGCAGCGTTGAAGACAGGATAAGGGGTCAGATTTATGAGCAGTTCTTC. This sequence encodes CSVEDRIRGQIYEQFF. The chain is built from TRBV29-1 and TRBJ2-1; D might be TRBD1 (5 bases). With 0 bases removed from V and 8 bases from J, the gap between germline ends came to 20 bases. CDR1 SQVTM and CDR2 ANQGSEA come from the germline V gene. The CDR3 has 16 amino acids.

To note about this clonotype: The limits of the CDR3 on the DNA are not certain, so only TCRdb's listed CDR3 is given. This chain links TRBV18 with TRBJ1-1. Germline assignment: CDR1 KGHSH and CDR2 LQKENI. The CDR3 contains 18 residues when both ends are counted. CDR3 protein: CASSPNVGSGTRNTETFF.

The table lists this clonotype with a few counts. The chain is built from TRBV3-1 and TRBJ1-6, with D hard to call. V shed 7 bases and J shed 7 bases, with 17 bases lying between them. The CDR3 is made up of 15 amino acids. CDR1 is LGHDT, CDR2 YNNKEL, per germline (reference sequence). As DNA, the CDR3 is TGTGCCAGCACCCCTTTATGGGGTGGGAATTCACCCCTCCACTTT. Translation gives CASTPLWGGNSPLHF.

This clonotype is termed medium-sized. The V call is TRBV5-1, the J call TRBJ1-1, with a tentative D call TRBD1 (6 bases). The V gene's germline CDR1 is SGHRS and CDR2 YFSETQ. The CDR3 is 15 amino acids. The V gene lost 0 bases and the J gene lost 1 base, with 10 bases spanning the gap. CDR3 DNA sequence: TGCGCCAGCAGCTTGGAATTGGGGGCGAACACTGAAGCTTTCTTT. This translates into CASSLELGANTEAFF.

The table lists this clonotype with many counts. V usage is TRBV20-1 and J usage is TRBJ2-7; 7 nucleotides align to TRBD2. Trimming cost V 1 base and J 0 bases; bases outside gene matches: 6. The CDR3 extends over 15 amino acids. From germline, CDR1 is DFQATT and CDR2 SNEGSKA (reference sequence). The CDR3 DNA reads TGCAGTGCTAGAGGCCTAGCGGTGACCTCCTACGAGCAGTACTTC. Translating gives CSARGLAVTSYEQYF.

This clonotype was seen at least ten times. The chain is built from TRBV9 and TRBJ2-3; D is possibly TRBD2 (5 bases). This CDR3 contains 14 residues. Deletions cut 0 bases from V and 6 bases from J, with 11 bases between. CDR1 and CDR2 (germline): SGDLS, YYNGEE. The CDR3 DNA is TGTGCCAGCAGCGTAGACGGGATGCGGGATACGCAGTATTTT. This encodes CASSVDGMRDTQYF.

The chain combines TRBV5-6 with TRBJ1-1; D uncertain. V lost 0 bases, J lost 5 bases, and 17 bases lay in between. Germline V gene lookup returns CDR1 SGHDT and CDR2 YYEEEE. CDR3 length: 16 amino acids. Here the CDR3 reads CASSLDGSFPGTEAFF. In nucleotides, the CDR3 is TGTGCCAGCAGCTTGGACGGCTCCTTCCCGGGAACTGAAGCTTTCTTT.

In its sample, this clonotype was seen many times. The genes are TRBV7-2 and TRBJ2-3, with D perhaps being TRBD1 or TRBD2 (5 bases each). The CDR3 is made up of 14 amino acids. The V gene's germline CDR1 is SGHTA and CDR2 FQGNSA. With 7 bases removed from V and 3 bases from J, the gap between germline ends came to 14 bases. The CDR3 DNA reads as TGTGCCAGCATTAAGGGACGTGGGACAGATACGCAGTATTTT. The encoded protein is CASIKGRGTDTQYF.

Many counts were recorded for this clonotype. This rearrangement joins TRBV25-1 to TRBJ1-1; D ambiguous. This CDR3 spans 14 amino acids. The germline V gene has CDR1 MGHDK and CDR2 SYGVNS. Trimming took 1 base from V and 1 from J, leaving 7 bases between them. The CDR3: CASSESGKNTEAFF. The CDR3 coding sequence is TGTGCCAGCAGTGAATCGGGCAAGAACACTGAAGCTTTCTTT.

This chain joins TRBV15 and TRBJ2-7, with D possibly being TRBD1 (6 bases). The CDR3 totals 14 residues. With 1 base removed from V and 2 bases from J, the gap between germline ends came to 9 bases. Germline values: CDR1 LNHNV, CDR2 YYDKDF (reference sequence). The DNA for the CDR3 is TGTGCCACCAGCAGAGGAGGGGGTACCTACGAGCAGTACTTC. Residues: CATSRGGGTYEQYF.

Ten or more counts support this clonotype. The chain has TRBV5-1 and TRBJ1-4; 9 nucleotides agree with TRBD1. This CDR3 is built from 16 residues. Germline values: CDR1 SGHRS, CDR2 YFSETQ. Trimming at V came to 4 bases and at J to 0 bases, leaving 4 bases not matched to a gene. The DNA of the CDR3 is TGCGCCAGCAGCGGGACAGGGCAAGCAACTAATGAAAAACTGTTTTTT. It yields the protein CASSGTGQATNEKLFF.

The V gene is TRBV28, the J gene TRBJ2-7; D tentatively reads TRBD1 or TRBD2 (5 bases each). Germline lookup yields CDR1 MDHEN and CDR2 SYDVKM. CDR3 length: 14 amino acids. Between the trimmed V and J ends, which lost 7 bases and 4 bases, there was a span of 17 bases. The CDR3 is CASMRSGDRYEQYF. The CDR3 coding sequence is TGTGCCAGCATGCGGTCCGGGGACCGATACGAGCAGTACTTC. Full variable domain (remainder filled in from reference TRBV28 and TRBJ2-7): DVKVTQSSRYLVKRTGEKVFLECVQDMDHENMFWYRQDPGLGLRLIYFSYDVKMKEKGDIPEGYSVSREKKERFSLILESASTNQTSMYLCASMRSGDRYEQYFGPGTRLTVT.